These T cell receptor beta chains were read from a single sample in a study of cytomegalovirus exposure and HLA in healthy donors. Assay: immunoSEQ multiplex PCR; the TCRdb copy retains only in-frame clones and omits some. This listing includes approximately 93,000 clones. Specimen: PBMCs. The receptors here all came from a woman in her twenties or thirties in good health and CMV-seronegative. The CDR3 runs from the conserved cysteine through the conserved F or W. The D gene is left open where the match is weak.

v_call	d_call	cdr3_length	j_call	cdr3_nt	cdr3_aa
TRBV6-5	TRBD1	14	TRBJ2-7	TGTGCCAGCAGTATCACAGGGGGCATCTACGAGCAGTACTTC	CASSITGGIYEQYF
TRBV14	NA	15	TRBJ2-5	TGTGCCAGCAGCCAAGATCCCGGGGGCCAAGAGACCCAGTACTTC	CASSQDPGGQETQYF
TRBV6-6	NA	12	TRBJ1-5	TGTGCCAGCAGTTATGTGGGGGGAGAAAAGCATTTT	CASSYVGGEKHF
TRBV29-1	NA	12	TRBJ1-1	TGCAGCGTCTACAGAGTCTCCACTGAAGCTTTCTTT	CSVYRVSTEAFF
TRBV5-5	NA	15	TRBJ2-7	TGTGCCAGCAGCCCTCGCAAGGAGTATACCTACGAGCAGTACTTC	CASSPRKEYTYEQYF
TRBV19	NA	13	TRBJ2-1	TGTGCCTCTAATTGGGGGGAGGCGACTGAGCAGTTCTTC	CASNWGEATEQFF
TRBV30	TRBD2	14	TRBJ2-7	TGTGCCTGGGCGGGGGGGCGGACTCGGAACGAGCAGTACTTC	CAWAGGRTRNEQYF
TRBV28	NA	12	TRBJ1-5	TGTGCCAGCAGTTTTCGTCTCCAGCCCCAGCATTTT	CASSFRLQPQHF
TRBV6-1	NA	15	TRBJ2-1	TGTGCCAGCAGTGAATTCAACAGGGATAGGAATGAGCAGTTCTTC	CASSEFNRDRNEQFF
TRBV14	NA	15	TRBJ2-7	TGTGCCAGCAGCCAAGGAACAGGTTACACCTACGAGCAGTACTTC	CASSQGTGYTYEQYF
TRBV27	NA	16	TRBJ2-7	TGTGCCAGCAGTTCCACCCAGGGGCCCGATTCCTACGAGCAGTACTTC	CASSSTQGPDSYEQYF
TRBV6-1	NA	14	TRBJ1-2	TGTGCCAGCAGTGTAAAGAGATTGGACTATGGCTACACCTTC	CASSVKRLDYGYTF
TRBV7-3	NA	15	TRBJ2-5	TGTGCCAGCAGCCGCCAAGGGGCGTCTCAAGAGACCCAGTACTTC	CASSRQGASQETQYF
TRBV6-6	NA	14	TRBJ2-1	TGTGCCAGCGGCAATTCCGGGATTTACAATGAGCAGTTCTTC	CASGNSGIYNEQFF
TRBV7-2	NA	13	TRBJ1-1	TGTGCCAGCAGCGTCGACAGCTACACTGAAGCTTTCTTT	CASSVDSYTEAFF
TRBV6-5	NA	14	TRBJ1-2	TGTGCCAGCAGTTATGCGGGGGTCCAGAATGGCTACACCTTC	CASSYAGVQNGYTF
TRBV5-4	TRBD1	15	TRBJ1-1	TGTGCCAGCAGCACGGGACAGAGTATGAACACTGAAGCTTTCTTT	CASSTGQSMNTEAFF